These 11 T cell receptor beta chains were all obtained from the same sample, sequenced in a study of T cell responses to AZD1222 COVID-19 vaccine. TCRdb's table, derived via immunoSEQ multiplex PCR, lists solely in-frame clones and lacks some. The data show 150,000 or so clones, around nine tenths seen once. The source was peripheral blood, collected on day 0 of AZD1222 vaccination. These receptors were taken from an adult in good health.

The genes are TRBV29-1 and TRBJ2-7, with D possibly TRBD1 on 6 matching bases. The length of the CDR3 is 13 residues. Trimming pared 7 bases from V and 0 bases from J, leaving 13 bases between. Germline assignment: CDR1 SQVTM and CDR2 ANQGSEA. The chain's CDR3 is CSGAQGYSYEQYF. CDR3 sequence (DNA): TGCAGCGGTGCACAGGGATACTCCTACGAGCAGTACTTC.

This clone was recorded only once. The chain links TRBV12-5 to TRBJ2-3, with 7 bases matching TRBD2. The CDR3 is 13 residues long. Germline trimming cut 5 bases from V and 5 bases from J; bases unmatched to any gene: 4. Germline-derived CDR1 and CDR2 are LGHNT and FRNRAP. CDR3 loop: CASGTSAVDTQYF. DNA for the CDR3: TGTGCTAGTGGTACTAGCGCTGTAGATACGCAGTATTTT.

The chain joins TRBV7-2 to TRBJ2-7; D unresolved. The CDR3 is made up of 11 amino acids. Germline V gene data show CDR1 as SGHTA and CDR2 as FQGNSA. The V end lost 4 bases, the J end lost 3 bases, and 4 bases lay between the germline ends. DNA of the CDR3: TGTGCCAGCAGCTACAACTACGAGCAGTACTTC. Protein product: CASSYNYEQYF.

The sample holds one count of this clone. This rearrangement joins TRBV7-9 to TRBJ1-4, with 9 bases fitting TRBD1. CDR3 length equals 18 residues. V lost 6 bases and J lost 3; bases outside the gene matches: 14. Germline CDR1 SEHNR, CDR2 FQNEAQ (reference sequence). Written as DNA, the CDR3 is TGTGCCAGCAGAGAAAGAGTCAAGACAGGGGGATCTAATGAAAAACTGTTTTTT. Translation gives CASRERVKTGGSNEKLFF.

This clone was seen only a few times. The V gene is TRBV7-9, the J gene TRBJ2-7; D is unresolved. This CDR3 has 13 residues. Between the trimmed V and J ends, which lost 4 bases and 2 bases, there was a span of 9 bases. In germline, CDR1 is SEHNR, CDR2 FQNEAQ (reference sequence). The CDR3 spells CASSSTLAYEQYF. CDR3 coding DNA: TGTGCCAGCAGCTCGACTTTAGCCTACGAGCAGTACTTC. The complete variable domain, with remaining parts taken from reference TRBV7-9 and TRBJ2-7, reads DTGVSQNPRHKITKRGQNVTFRCDPISEHNRLYWYRQTLGQGPEFLTYFQNEAQLEKSRLLSDRFSAERPKGSFSTLEIQRTEQGDSAMYLCASSSTLAYEQYFGPGTRLTVT.

This chain links TRBV3-1 (or the pseudogene TRBV3-2) with TRBJ2-7; TRBD1 is a possible D gene (6 bases). Germline V gives CDR1 LGHDT, CDR2 YNNKEL (reference sequence). The CDR3 length is 15 residues. Trimming cost V 5 bases and J 0 bases, with 14 bases left between them. Here the CDR3 reads CASSSTTGFSYEQYF. The CDR3 DNA sequence: TGTGCCAGCAGCTCTACGACAGGTTTCTCCTACGAGCAGTACTTC.

The chain uses TRBV7-6 and TRBJ1-1; D not resolved. Trimming took off 5 bases at V and 6 bases at J, with 7 bases between the two ends. Germline CDR1 reads SGHVS; CDR2 reads FNYEAQ. The CDR3 runs 11 residues. CDR3: CASSQGPEAFF. Written as DNA, the CDR3 is TGTGCCAGCAGCCAAGGCCCTGAAGCTTTCTTT.

This clone is a singleton in its sample. This chain joins TRBV7-2 and TRBJ2-1; possibly TRBD1 for D (6 bases). The V end lost 6 bases, the J end lost 6 bases, and 12 bases lay between the germline ends. This CDR3 contains 13 residues. Germline V gives CDR1 SGHTA, CDR2 FQGNSA. The CDR3 region has the DNA TGTGCCAGCAGACTACAGGGTACCAATGAGCAGTTCTTC. Amino acids: CASRLQGTNEQFF.

This chain links TRBV4-2 with TRBJ2-2; no definite D call. The V end lost 1 base, the J end lost 7 bases, and 10 bases lay between the germline ends. CDR1 and CDR2 from the germline V gene are LGHNA and YNFKEQ. This CDR3 has 14 residues. For the CDR3, the DNA is TGTGCCAGCAGCCAAGTAAGCATTGGCGGGGAGCTGTTTTTT. It translates to CASSQVSIGGELFF.

The gene calls are TRBV4-1 and TRBJ1-5; unclear D gene. The CDR3 is 14 amino acids. Germline assignment: CDR1 MGHRA and CDR2 YSYEKL. V was cut by 0 bases and J by 3 bases, with 6 bases left in between. DNA of the CDR3: TGCGCCAGCAGCCAAGAGGGTCCCAATCAGCCCCAGCATTTT. Amino acids: CASSQEGPNQPQHF.

The CDR3 sequence is CASSSPGLAGVYRTDTQYF. The CDR3 DNA sequence: TGCGCCAGCAGCTCCCCGGGACTAGCGGGAGTTTATCGCACAGATACGCAGTATTTT. This chain connects TRBV5-1 to TRBJ2-3; TRBD2 matches 14 bases. The CDR3 extends over 19 amino acids. V lost 3 bases, J lost 1 base, and 10 bases stayed unmatched. CDR1 is SGHRS and CDR2 is YFSETQ in the germline V gene.